This T cell receptor (beta chain) comes out of a study of T cell responses to AZD1222 COVID-19 vaccine. The data were produced by immunoSEQ multiplex PCR, yet TCRdb's version contains in-frame clones alone and is incomplete. The table has roughly 160,000 clones, approximately 90% seen once; the top ten hold 4.4%. In its sample, this clone was seen a few times. Its antigen remains unidentified. Study-level results: Repertoire sampling happened only post peak T cell response. Donors were mostly white British, more females; clonal diversity possibly underestimated. Nearly half of unique spike-specific TCRs reportedly avoided B.1.351 and B.1.1.7 mutated regions.

The germline CDR1 and CDR2 sequences are SEHNR and FQNEAQ (reference sequence). Between the trimmed V and J ends, which lost 7 bases and 2 bases, there was a span of 14 bases. The CDR3 covers 14 residues. The material was peripheral blood, obtained on day 0 of MenACWY control vaccination. This chain links TRBV7-9 with TRBJ2-5, with D maybe TRBD2 (7 bases). This receptor was identified in an adult in good health. The CDR3 DNA follows: TGTGCCAGCACCACCGGGGGGCCTCAAGAGACCCAGTACTTC. This encodes CASTTGGPQETQYF.